This T cell receptor (beta chain) was recovered during a study of preoperative IRX-2 immunotherapy in early breast cancer. Libraries were prepared by immunoSEQ multiplex PCR; TCRdb keeps only in-frame clonotypes and omits some of them. The data contain tens of thousands of clones, under 90% of them seen just once; the ten biggest clones take up roughly 1.6%. Treatment noted: preoperative locoregional IRX-2 cytokine immunotherapy. This phase Ib study tested locoregional IRX-2 cytokine immunotherapy given before surgery. Germline CDR1 reads MNHGY; CDR2 reads SAAAGT. This CDR3 has 12 amino acids. Trimming removed 1 base from V and 2 bases from J, with 1 base in between.

Material: tumor tissue, obtained after IRX-2 immunotherapy. The chain links TRBV6-8 to TRBJ2-3; D gene ambiguous. This TCR came from a human donor with breast cancer. The CDR3 DNA reads TGTGCCAGCAGTTACTTCACAGATACGCAGTATTTT. Residues: CASSYFTDTQYF.